Listed here are 20 T cell receptor beta chains from one sample, sequenced in a study of T cell repertoires in cytomegalovirus infection. MiXCR was run by TCRdb on the reads, yielding one entry per CDR3 protein. The table has roughly 730,000 distinct CDR3 sequences, 30% to 35% seen once. These receptors' antigens are unknown. The input for sequencing was cultured PBMCs, taken from culture after CMV antigen stimulation. The receptors shown here come from a human donor in good health (CMV status not recorded). Some clones in this sample may be carry-over from other donors' samples.

This clonotype was found a few times. V usage is TRBV11-2 and J usage is TRBJ1-1; 8 bases agree with TRBD1. The V and J ends lost 1 base and 5 bases, in that order; junction bases with no gene match: 12. The CDR3 loop spans 17 amino acids. Germline V gene sequence: CDR1 SGHAT, CDR2 FQNNGV. The CDR3 spells CASSLAQGALWVTEAFF. CDR3 in DNA: TGTGCCAGCAGCTTAGCGCAGGGGGCGCTTTGGGTTACTGAAGCTTTCTTT. The whole variable domain, filled in from reference TRBV11-2 and TRBJ1-1, reads EAGVAQSPRYKIIEKRQSVAFWCNPISGHATLYWYQQILGQGPKLLIQFQNNGVVDDSQLPKDRFSAERLKGVDSTLKIQPAKLEDSAVYLCASSLAQGALWVTEAFFGQGTRLTVV.

This clonotype was seen a few times. The rearrangement uses TRBV20-1 and TRBJ2-7, with D maybe TRBD2 (6 bases). Germline CDR1 and CDR2: DFQATT and SNEGSKA (reference sequence). The CDR3 spans 17 residues. Trimming removed 3 bases at V and 0 bases at J, with 21 bases between. The CDR3 spells CSASGTGDGASSYEQYF. The CDR3 bases are TGCAGTGCTAGCGGGACGGGGGATGGGGCTAGCTCCTACGAGCAGTACTTC.

This clonotype was seen a few times. This CDR3 is CASSLGDRYNEKLFF. The CDR3 nucleotides are TGTGCCAGCAGCTTGGGGGATCGGTATAATGAAAAACTGTTTTTT. This sequence joins TRBV5-6 and TRBJ1-4; D unresolved. The CDR3 runs to 15 residues. The V end lost 0 bases, the J end lost 4 bases, and 10 bases lay between the germline ends. Germline lookup yields CDR1 SGHDT and CDR2 YYEEEE.

The CDR3 DNA follows: TGTGCTAGTGGGGCACTAGCGGCCCGCTCCTACAATGAGCAGTTCTTC. Residues: CASGALAARSYNEQFF. The V and J genes are TRBV12-5 and TRBJ2-1; the match to TRBD2 covers 8 bases. Germline values: CDR1 LGHNT, CDR2 FRNRAP. J gave up 0 bases and V 6 bases, and 7 bases lay outside the gene matches. The CDR3 consists of 16 residues.

About this clonotype itself: A junction boundary mismatches the germline segment, possibly from a read error. The chain recombines TRBV5-1 with TRBJ2-7; D tentatively fits TRBD1 or TRBD2 (7 bases each). The CDR3 is 15 amino acids. Germline V lookup: CDR1 SGHRS, CDR2 YFSETQ. The CDR3 protein is CAGSFGGTALYEQYF. The CDR3 nucleotides are TGCGCCGGCAGCTTCGGGGGGACAGCGTTGTACGAGCAGTACTTC.

This clonotype was counted only a few times. The J gene is TRBJ1-2, the V gene TRBV11-2, with unresolved D. Germline loops: CDR1 SGHAT, CDR2 FQNNGV. CDR3 length: 14 residues. V was trimmed by 0 bases and J by 8 bases, leaving 13 bases between them. The CDR3 protein is CASSLDRAGEGYTF. The DNA of the CDR3 is TGTGCCAGCAGCTTAGATCGGGCAGGAGAGGGCTACACCTTC.

The V gene is TRBV25-1, the J gene TRBJ2-5; 8 nucleotides align to TRBD1. Looked up from germline, CDR1 is MGHDK and CDR2 is SYGVNS. CDR3 size: 14 residues. After removal of 4 bases from V and 5 bases from J, the junction contained 6 bases not matched to a gene. CDR3 nucleotide sequence: TGTGCCAGCAGTGGGACAGGGAGATGGGAGACCCAGTACTTC. Residues: CASSGTGRWETQYF.

This clonotype was found a few times. The chain couples TRBV6-1 to TRBJ1-5; the D is unclear. Germline CDR1 and CDR2: MNHNS and SASEGT. CDR3 size: 13 residues. Trimming stripped 2 bases from V and 15 bases from J, with 17 bases between. The CDR3 DNA sequence: TGTGCCAGCAGTGAAAAAGGTCCCAGCCTTTCGCATTTT. This codes for CASSEKGPSLSHF.

This chain links TRBV7-3 with TRBJ2-1; TRBD2 agrees at 15 bases. The germline gives CDR1 SGHTA, CDR2 FQGTGA. The ends lost 2 bases at V and 1 base at J; junction bases unmatched: 6. The CDR3 totals 19 residues. In nucleotides, the CDR3 is TGTGCCAGCAGCTTACGGACTAGCGGGGGGGCCCGGTCCTACAATGAGCAGTTCTTC. Protein product: CASSLRTSGGARSYNEQFF.

The sample holds a few counts of this clonotype. The CDR3 sequence is CASSLSAGFYEQYF. CDR3 DNA sequence: TGTGCCAGCAGCTTAAGTGCGGGGTTCTACGAGCAGTACTTC. The chain carries TRBV7-2 and TRBJ2-7; D is possibly TRBD2 (6 bases). The V end was cut by 2 bases, the J end by 3 bases, with 11 bases between. The CDR3 consists of 14 residues. Looked up from germline, CDR1 is SGHTA and CDR2 is FQGNSA.

The chain couples TRBV2 to TRBJ1-5; TRBD1 agrees at 7 bases. With 6 bases clipped from V and 5 bases from J, the junction kept 10 bases outside the gene matches. The germline gives CDR1 SNHLY, CDR2 FYNNEI. The CDR3 covers 15 residues. CDR3 loop: CASRDDRATDQPQHF. For the CDR3, the DNA is TGTGCCAGCAGGGACGACAGGGCCACCGATCAGCCCCAGCATTTT.

The chain is built from TRBV5-5 and TRBJ1-2, with D tentatively TRBD1 (5 bases). Trimming left V 5 bases short and J 3 bases short, with 14 bases between. Germline V gene sequence: CDR1 SGHKS, CDR2 YYEKEE (reference sequence). The CDR3 extends over 14 amino acids. The CDR3 DNA reads TGTGCCAGCAGATCCCCCACGGGGGACTATGGCTACACCTTC. Translated, it gives CASRSPTGDYGYTF. The variable domain in full, with the rest retrieved from reference TRBV5-5 and TRBJ1-2, is DAGVTQSPTHLIKTRGQQVTLRCSPISGHKSVSWYQQVLGQGPQFIFQYYEKEERGRGNFPDRFSARQFPNYSSELNVNALLLGDSALYLCASRSPTGDYGYTFGSGTRLTVV.

The CDR3 DNA is TGCGCCAGCAAGTCGCAGACCTTAGGGACCCAGTACTTC. Translated, it gives CASKSQTLGTQYF. This chain uses TRBV10-2 with TRBJ2-5; D gene ambiguous. V dropped 7 bases and J dropped 7 bases, with 16 bases sitting between them. This CDR3 contains 13 residues. Germline V lookup: CDR1 WSHSY, CDR2 SAAADI.

This clonotype was recorded a few times. The V and J genes are TRBV12-3 or TRBV12-4 and TRBJ2-1; the D is unclear. There are 14 residues in the CDR3. The V gene lost 3 bases and the J gene lost 6 bases, with 12 bases spanning the gap. CDR3 sequence reads: CASSFNLGGNEQFF. In DNA, the CDR3 is TGTGCCAGCAGTTTCAACCTAGGCGGCAATGAGCAGTTCTTC.

This clonotype came up once. J is TRBJ2-3 and V is TRBV20-1, with 8 positions matching TRBD2. V trimming: 0 bases; J trimming: 1 base; junction bases outside the gene matches: 12. Per the germline V gene, CDR1 is DFQATT and CDR2 is SNEGSKA (reference sequence). The CDR3 runs 18 residues. The CDR3 bases are TGCAGTGCTAGAGATGTATCTTCGGGAGGGGGGGGCACAGATACGCAGTATTTT. It translates to CSARDVSSGGGGTDTQYF.

J is TRBJ2-3 and V is TRBV6-8, with 8 positions matching TRBD1. CDR1 MNHGY and CDR2 SAAAGT come from the germline V gene. This CDR3 has 16 residues. With 6 bases clipped from V and 1 base from J, the junction kept 9 bases outside the gene matches. The CDR3 sequence is CASREDRARGTDTQYF. The DNA for the CDR3 is TGTGCCAGCAGAGAGGACAGGGCAAGGGGCACAGATACGCAGTATTTT.

This clonotype was picked up a small number of times. CDR3 coding DNA: TGTGCCAGCAGTTTATGGGCCCGTGCTAGCGGCTACACAGATACGCAGTATTTT. Encoded protein: CASSLWARASGYTDTQYF. This chain joins TRBV28 and TRBJ2-3; TRBD2 aligns across 7 bases. With V trimmed by 0 bases and J by 2 bases, 11 bases remained unmatched. CDR3 length equals 18 residues. Germline lookup yields CDR1 MDHEN and CDR2 SYDVKM.

In its sample, this clonotype was seen a few times. The chain couples TRBV6-1 to TRBJ2-1; possible D gene TRBD2, 5 bases. Trimming removed 6 bases from V and 2 bases from J, with 17 bases in between. Germline CDR1 and CDR2: MNHNS and SASEGT. The CDR3 contains 16 residues. The chain's CDR3 is CASSLLTRKPYNEQFF. CDR3 bases: TGTGCCAGCAGCCTTCTAACTAGGAAGCCCTACAATGAGCAGTTCTTC.

The V call is TRBV7-9, the J call TRBJ2-3; D unclear. The germline CDR1 and CDR2 sequences are SEHNR and FQNEAQ (reference sequence). This CDR3 is 16 amino acids long. The germline V and J ends were trimmed by 0 bases and 2 bases, with 12 bases remaining between them. The CDR3 DNA follows: TGTGCCAGCAGCTTAGCGCGGCAAACCACCACAGATACGCAGTATTTT. Its translation is CASSLARQTTTDTQYF.

This clonotype was counted only a few times. The chain is built from TRBV6-6 and TRBJ1-6; D call uncertain. The V end was cut by 5 bases, the J end by 3 bases, with 17 bases between. The CDR3 is made up of 17 amino acids. The germline gives CDR1 MNHNY, CDR2 SVGAGI (reference sequence). The DNA of the CDR3 is TGTGCCAGCAGTGAGGATTATTTGGTGGGCTATAATTCACCCCTCCACTTT. This gives the protein CASSEDYLVGYNSPLHF.